A single sample is the source of the 29 T cell receptor beta chains below, sequenced in a study of blood T cell repertoires in COVID-19. Libraries were prepared by immunoSEQ multiplex PCR; TCRdb keeps only in-frame clonotypes and omits some of them. The data show a few hundred thousand clones, with 80% to 95% seen just once and roughly 0.9% held by the top ten. Sequencing was carried out using PBMCs or T cells enriched from blood (not recorded which). The receptor set was obtained from a middle-aged woman who had been exposed to COVID-19.

V and J are TRBV4-3 and TRBJ1-3, with a possible D match to TRBD1 (6 bases). Germline values: CDR1 LGHNA, CDR2 YSLEER. V shed 0 bases and J shed 0 bases, with 15 bases lying between them. This CDR3 contains 18 residues. CDR3 coding DNA: TGCGCCAGCAGCCAAGAAGGGGGATCTTTACTCTCTGGAAACACCATATATTTT. Its protein is CASSQEGGSLLSGNTIYF.

The genes are TRBV12-3 or TRBV12-4 and TRBJ1-2, with D possibly being TRBD1 (5 bases). The length of the CDR3 is 12 residues. Between the trimmed V and J ends, which lost 7 bases and 7 bases, there was a span of 13 bases. The CDR3 here is CASNSGGGGYTF. CDR3 sequence (DNA): TGTGCCAGCAATTCGGGGGGAGGTGGCTACACCTTC.

This clone came up once. The rearrangement uses TRBV4-1 and TRBJ2-1; D unclear. The CDR3 contains 15 residues. In germline, CDR1 is MGHRA, CDR2 YSYEKL. V was pared by 3 bases and J by 6 bases, with 15 bases between. CDR3 protein: CASSQLNLKPNEQFF. The CDR3 nucleotides are TGCGCCAGCAGCCAGTTAAACTTGAAGCCCAATGAGCAGTTCTTC.

The table lists this clone with a few counts. This chain connects TRBV5-1 to TRBJ2-5; 12 bases align to TRBD2. The germline V gene has CDR1 SGHRS and CDR2 YFSETQ. The CDR3 has 16 amino acids. V dropped 3 bases and J dropped 5; count of bases not matched to a gene: 8. The CDR3 protein is CASSSGLAGRGETQYF. CDR3 DNA sequence: TGCGCCAGCAGCTCGGGACTAGCGGGTCGAGGTGAGACCCAGTACTTC. Full variable domain (missing parts from reference TRBV5-1 and TRBJ2-5): KAGVTQTPRYLIKTRGQQVTLSCSPISGHRSVSWYQQTPGQGLQFLFEYFSETQRNKGNFPGRFSGRQFSNSRSEMNVSTLELGDSALYLCASSSGLAGRGETQYFGPGTRLLVL.

The sample holds one count of this clone. The rearrangement links TRBV30 to TRBJ2-1; D perhaps matches TRBD2 (5 bases). V was shortened by 0 bases and J by 9 bases, with 12 bases between the two germline ends. There are 13 residues in the CDR3. CDR1 GTSNPN and CDR2 SVGIG come from the germline V gene (reference sequence). CDR3 protein: CAWSVAVFGEQFF. DNA of the CDR3: TGTGCCTGGAGTGTAGCGGTATTTGGTGAGCAGTTCTTC.

J is TRBJ1-2 and V is TRBV5-1; 8 nucleotides line up with TRBD1. Germline CDR1 and CDR2: SGHRS and YFSETQ. The CDR3 is 14 amino acids. Trimming at V came to 4 bases and at J to 1 base, leaving 3 bases not matched to a gene. The CDR3 region has the DNA TGCGCCAGCAGCGGCGGACAGGGTAACTATGGCTACACCTTC. This encodes CASSGGQGNYGYTF.

The chain is built from TRBV7-9 and TRBJ2-7, with no clear D. V lost 0 bases to trimming and J lost 0 bases, with 9 bases between them. The CDR3 has 15 residues. Germline V gene sequence: CDR1 SEHNR, CDR2 FQNEAQ (reference sequence). CDR3 DNA sequence: TGTGCCAGCAGCTTAGCGGCAGCGAGCTCCTACGAGCAGTACTTC. Translated, it gives CASSLAAASSYEQYF.

The chain is built from TRBV7-2 and TRBJ2-1; the match to TRBD2 covers 9 bases. This CDR3 is built from 14 residues. J was trimmed by 9 bases and V by 1 base; bases with no gene match: 4. From germline, CDR1 is SGHTA and CDR2 FQGNSA. This CDR3 reads CASSLGASGIEQFF. In DNA form, the CDR3 reads TGTGCCAGCAGCTTAGGGGCTAGCGGGATTGAGCAGTTCTTC.

This chain links TRBV4-3 with TRBJ1-2, with a possible D match to TRBD1 (6 bases). Per germline, CDR1 LGHNA and CDR2 YSLEER. The CDR3 covers 19 residues. V dropped 0 bases and J dropped 0 bases, with 20 bases sitting between them. Here the CDR3 DNA reads TGCGCCAGCAGCCAAGAGGGGGGGCCTAGGTTTAGAGCTAACTATGGCTACACCTTC. Translated: CASSQEGGPRFRANYGYTF.

This clone has only one observation. In nucleotides, the CDR3 is TGTGCCTGGAGTGCCGAGGACTTCCTGGGCGTCCCCGACGGCTTAGCTAACTATGGCTACACCTTC. This translates into CAWSAEDFLGVPDGLANYGYTF. The chain joins TRBV30 to TRBJ1-2, with D unclear. The V gene's germline CDR1 is GTSNPN and CDR2 SVGIG (reference sequence). The CDR3 loop spans 22 amino acids. Between the trimmed V and J ends, which lost 1 base and 0 bases, there was a span of 33 bases. Full variable domain (outside the CDR3, taken from reference TRBV30 and TRBJ1-2): SQTIHQWPATLVQPVGSPLSLECTVEGTSNPNLYWYRQAAGRGLQLLFYSVGIGQISSEVPQNLSASRPQDRQFILSSKKLLLSDSGFYLCAWSAEDFLGVPDGLANYGYTFGSGTRLTVV.

The chain joins TRBV19 to TRBJ2-7; D might be TRBD1 (5 bases). The CDR3 runs to 14 residues. Trimming took 0 bases from V and 4 from J, leaving 10 bases between them. The germline V gene encodes CDR1 LNHDA and CDR2 SQIVND (reference sequence). As DNA, the CDR3 is TGTGCCAGTAGTATAGAAGGGGCACCTTACGAGCAGTACTTC. This translates into CASSIEGAPYEQYF.

This clone was detected once. The chain uses TRBV19 and TRBJ2-1, with 10 bases aligning to TRBD2. Trimming cost V 6 bases and J 4 bases; bases outside gene matches: 6. CDR3 size: 15 residues. The germline CDR1 and CDR2 sequences are LNHDA and SQIVND (reference sequence). The CDR3 protein is CASSRASGRYNEQFF. DNA of the CDR3: TGTGCCAGTAGCCGGGCTAGCGGGAGATACAATGAGCAGTTCTTC.

This sequence joins TRBV5-4 and TRBJ1-1; the match to TRBD1 covers 7 bases. CDR3 size: 15 residues. Per germline, CDR1 SGHNT and CDR2 YYREEE (reference sequence). V shed 0 bases and J 1 base; nucleotides not matched to a gene: 3. The CDR3 nucleotides are TGTGCCAGCAGCTTGGCGAAGGGGGCGAACACTGAAGCTTTCTTT. Translated: CASSLAKGANTEAFF.

The chain joins TRBV12-3 or TRBV12-4 to TRBJ1-2; D is undetermined. With 2 bases removed from V and 5 bases from J, the gap between germline ends came to 9 bases. The CDR3 has 13 amino acids. The CDR3: CASSLNRKYGYTF. The CDR3 nucleotides are TGTGCCAGCAGTTTAAACAGAAAGTATGGCTACACCTTC.

The chain has TRBV3-1 (or the pseudogene TRBV3-2) and TRBJ2-5, with 11 positions matching TRBD2. The CDR3 is 16 amino acids. In germline, CDR1 is LGHDT, CDR2 YNNKEL (reference sequence). Trimming at V came to 2 bases and at J to 9 bases, leaving 11 bases not matched to a gene. Here the CDR3 reads CASSQRASGRSRAQYF. CDR3 coding DNA: TGTGCCAGCAGCCAACGGGCTAGCGGGAGGTCTAGGGCCCAGTACTTC.

This sequence joins TRBV5-6 and TRBJ1-2, with D hard to call. CDR3 length equals 13 residues. Germline lookup yields CDR1 SGHDT and CDR2 YYEEEE. V was pared by 5 bases and J by 4 bases, with 12 bases between. In DNA, the CDR3 is TGTGCCAGCAGTCCCCGTGGCGGCTATGGCTACACCTTC. Translating it yields CASSPRGGYGYTF.

The V and J genes are TRBV29-1 and TRBJ1-2; TRBD1 agrees at 8 bases. The CDR3 loop spans 11 amino acids. CDR1 and CDR2 from the germline V gene are SQVTM and ANQGSEA. The V segment lost 4 bases and the J segment 8 bases; nucleotides outside the gene matches: 3. The chain's CDR3 is CSVGQGPGYTF. The CDR3 nucleotides read TGCAGCGTTGGACAGGGGCCCGGCTACACCTTC.

The chain links TRBV15 to TRBJ1-5, with 7 bases lining up with TRBD1. The trim removed 2 bases at V and 4 bases at J, leaving 2 bases unmatched. The CDR3 is made up of 14 amino acids. Germline values: CDR1 LNHNV, CDR2 YYDKDF (reference sequence). This CDR3 is CATSRPQGNQPQHF. CDR3 DNA sequence: TGTGCCACCAGCAGACCACAGGGGAATCAGCCCCAGCATTTT. Supplemented by reference TRBV15 and TRBJ1-5, the full variable domain reads DAMVIQNPRYQVTQFGKPVTLSCSQTLNHNVMYWYQQKSSQAPKLLFHYYDKDFNNEADTPDNFQSRRPNTSFCFLDIRSPGLGDTAMYLCATSRPQGNQPQHFGDGTRLSIL.

The CDR3, as DNA: TGTGCCAGCAGCTTGGGGCCGACAGGGGACAATCAGCCCCAGCATTTT. This codes for CASSLGPTGDNQPQHF. The chain links TRBV5-6 to TRBJ1-5, with 8 bases aligning to TRBD1. In germline, CDR1 is SGHDT, CDR2 YYEEEE. The J segment lost 3 bases and the V segment lost 0 bases, leaving 5 bases of the junction unmatched. This CDR3 spans 16 amino acids.

The chain recombines TRBV9 with TRBJ1-6; maybe TRBD1 (6 bases). V dropped 0 bases and J dropped 5 bases, with 9 bases sitting between them. The length of the CDR3 is 15 residues. From germline, CDR1 is SGDLS and CDR2 YYNGEE. CDR3 coding DNA: TGTGCCAGCAGCGTAGGAACAGGGAATAATTCACCCCTCCACTTT. Translation: CASSVGTGNNSPLHF.

The V call is TRBV27, the J call TRBJ1-3; D ambiguous. CDR1 is MNHEY and CDR2 is SMNVEV in the germline V gene (reference sequence). The CDR3 spans 15 residues. V was cut by 5 bases and J by 4 bases, with 15 bases left in between. The chain's CDR3 is CASSGRAGIGNTIYF. The DNA of the CDR3 is TGTGCCAGCAGTGGTAGGGCGGGGATAGGAAACACCATATATTTT.

In its sample, this clone was seen once. The chain has TRBV5-1 and TRBJ1-1; D perhaps matches TRBD1 (5 bases). CDR1 SGHRS and CDR2 YFSETQ come from the germline V gene. This CDR3 is built from 15 residues. V dropped 0 bases and J dropped 4 bases, with 13 bases sitting between them. CDR3 loop: CASSLVQGKGTEAFF. The CDR3 region has the DNA TGCGCCAGCAGCTTGGTGCAGGGCAAGGGCACTGAAGCTTTCTTT.

The chain uses TRBV6-2 or TRBV6-3 and TRBJ1-2, with D unclear. V lost 0 bases, J lost 2 bases, and 7 bases lay in between. Germline lookup yields CDR1 MNHEY and CDR2 SVGEGT. The CDR3 runs 14 residues. The CDR3 loop is CASSYSSRNYGYTF. The DNA for the CDR3 is TGTGCCAGCAGTTACTCATCCAGAAACTATGGCTACACCTTC.

This chain connects TRBV7-9 to TRBJ2-3; 8 bases line up with TRBD2. Unmatched junction bases numbered 7, after V lost 5 bases and J lost 3 bases. Germline lookup yields CDR1 SEHNR and CDR2 FQNEAQ (reference sequence). CDR3 size: 15 residues. The CDR3 DNA follows: TGTGCCAGCAGCCTAACGAGCGGGGGTACAGATACGCAGTATTTT. Translation gives CASSLTSGGTDTQYF. Together with reference TRBV7-9 and TRBJ2-3, the CDR3 gives the full variable domain: DTGVSQNPRHKITKRGQNVTFRCDPISEHNRLYWYRQTLGQGPEFLTYFQNEAQLEKSRLLSDRFSAERPKGSFSTLEIQRTEQGDSAMYLCASSLTSGGTDTQYFGPGTRLTVL.

The V and J genes are TRBV7-9 and TRBJ2-5; 10 bases are a match to TRBD1. V shed 5 bases and J 0 bases; nucleotides not matched to a gene: 6. CDR1 is SEHNR and CDR2 is FQNEAQ in the germline V gene (reference sequence). The CDR3 loop spans 16 amino acids. CDR3 amino acids: CASSQGTGADQETQYF. The CDR3 coding sequence is TGTGCCAGCAGCCAAGGGACAGGGGCGGACCAAGAGACCCAGTACTTC.

The chain uses TRBV19 and TRBJ1-4, with a weak D call TRBD1 (5 bases). This CDR3 contains 15 residues. V lost 1 base and J 2 bases, leaving 8 bases between the germline ends. Germline CDR1 reads LNHDA; CDR2 reads SQIVND (reference sequence). The CDR3 is CASSIGPGTNEKLFF. As DNA, the CDR3 is TGTGCCAGTAGTATAGGACCAGGGACTAATGAAAAACTGTTTTTT. Complete variable domain (other parts from reference TRBV19 and TRBJ1-4): DGGITQSPKYLFRKEGQNVTLSCEQNLNHDAMYWYRQDPGQGLRLIYYSQIVNDFQKGDIAEGYSVSREKKESFPLTVTSAQKNPTAFYLCASSIGPGTNEKLFFGSGTQLSVL.

The V and J genes are TRBV27 and TRBJ1-5, with 9 bases lining up with TRBD1. V trimming: 10 bases; J trimming: 2 bases; junction bases outside the gene matches: 9. The germline V gene has CDR1 MNHEY and CDR2 SMNVEV (reference sequence). The CDR3 extends over 15 amino acids. The CDR3: CATKPDRGGNQPQHF. The CDR3 DNA is TGTGCCACCAAACCGGACAGGGGAGGCAATCAGCCCCAGCATTTT.

The chain uses TRBV7-2 and TRBJ1-2, with 9 bases fitting TRBD1. The CDR3 loop spans 15 amino acids. Germline trimming cut 5 bases from V and 6 bases from J; bases unmatched to any gene: 10. The germline gives CDR1 SGHTA, CDR2 FQGNSA. The CDR3 loop is CASSVKQGASDGYTF. The CDR3 coding sequence is TGTGCCAGCAGCGTAAAACAGGGGGCGTCGGATGGCTACACCTTC. The variable domain in full, with the rest retrieved from reference TRBV7-2 and TRBJ1-2, is GAGVSQSPSNKVTEKGKDVELRCDPISGHTALYWYRQSLGQGLEFLIYFQGNSAPDKSGLPSDRFSAERTGGSVSTLTIQRTQQEDSAVYLCASSVKQGASDGYTFGSGTRLTVV.

CDR3 sequence (DNA): TGTGCCAGCAGTCCCAAGCATGGCTACACCTTC. As protein: CASSPKHGYTF. J is TRBJ1-2 and V is TRBV2; D is unclear. Trimming stripped 5 bases from V and 6 bases from J, with 7 bases between. This CDR3 spans 11 amino acids. Germline V gene data show CDR1 as SNHLY and CDR2 as FYNNEI.